What follows are 28 T cell receptor beta chains derived from one specimen sequenced in a study of control samples from healthy donors and cancer patients. Some clones are missing from TCRdb's copy, which holds only in-frame ones; the method was immunoSEQ multiplex PCR. The sample has 95,000 to 150,000 clones, approximately 88% seen once. Sequencing was performed on blood. The receptors originated from a middle-aged man in good health.

The rearrangement joins TRBV7-3 to TRBJ1-1; TRBD1 aligns across 7 bases. Trimming took 3 bases from V and 4 from J; bases not matched to a gene: 5. In germline, CDR1 is SGHTA, CDR2 FQGTGA. There are 14 residues in the CDR3. CDR3 nucleotides: TGTGCCAGCAGCTTTTCGACAGGGAGCACTGAAGCTTTCTTT. Its translation: CASSFSTGSTEAFF. Complete variable domain (other parts from reference TRBV7-3 and TRBJ1-1): GAGVSQTPSNKVTEKGKYVELRCDPISGHTALYWYRQSLGQGPEFLIYFQGTGAADDSGLPNDRFFAVRPEGSVSTLKIQRTERGDSAVYLCASSFSTGSTEAFFGQGTRLTVV.

The CDR3, as DNA: TGTGCCAGCAGCCCAGAGGGTCCAGGTGAAGGAGAAAAACTGTTTTTT. This encodes CASSPEGPGEGEKLFF. The chain is built from TRBV5-6 and TRBJ1-4; D uncertain. The CDR3 covers 16 residues. Trimming removed 4 bases at V and 8 bases at J, with 21 bases between. Germline V gene data show CDR1 as SGHDT and CDR2 as YYEEEE.

This chain links TRBV19 with TRBJ1-4; no firm D call. Germline values: CDR1 LNHDA, CDR2 SQIVND (reference sequence). CDR3 length equals 15 residues. Deletions cut 3 bases from V and 0 bases from J, with 8 bases between. The CDR3 spells CASSMSWSTNEKLFF. DNA of the CDR3: TGTGCCAGTAGTATGTCATGGTCAACTAATGAAAAACTGTTTTTT.

V and J are TRBV11-3 and TRBJ2-7; D gene uncertain. Germline V gene data show CDR1 as SGHNT and CDR2 as YENEEA. V lost 1 base and J lost 2, with 6 bases in between. The CDR3 loop spans 13 amino acids. As DNA, the CDR3 is TGTGCCAGCAGCTTAGGACAAACCTACGAGCAGTACTTC. Translated: CASSLGQTYEQYF.

This chain uses TRBV7-9 with TRBJ1-1; weak D call: TRBD1 (6 bases). The CDR3 sequence is 15 residues long. Trimming shortened V by 2 bases and J by 4 bases, and 14 bases separated the two germline ends. CDR1 is SEHNR, CDR2 FQNEAQ, per germline (reference sequence). The CDR3 sequence: CASSLLGGSGTEAFF. For the CDR3, the DNA is TGTGCCAGCAGCTTATTAGGGGGTTCAGGCACTGAAGCTTTCTTT.

The rearrangement links TRBV3-1 (or the pseudogene TRBV3-2) to TRBJ1-1; D is perhaps TRBD1 (6 bases). The CDR3 loop spans 15 amino acids. V was clipped by 4 bases and J by 2 bases, with 14 bases between them. Germline CDR1 reads LGHDT; CDR2 reads YNNKEL (reference sequence). The CDR3 DNA is TGTGCCAGCAGCCCCCCCGGGGGGCCAAACACTGAAGCTTTCTTT. This encodes CASSPPGGPNTEAFF.

This chain uses TRBV6-4 with TRBJ1-5, with 7 bases matching TRBD1. The V and J ends lost 6 bases and 7 bases, in that order; junction bases with no gene match: 6. Germline values: CDR1 MRHNA, CDR2 SNTAGT. This CDR3 contains 13 residues. CDR3 sequence (DNA): TGTGCCAGCAGCGAAGGGGGCGGGCAGCCCCAGCATTTT. Translated, it gives CASSEGGGQPQHF.

The chain couples TRBV12-3 or TRBV12-4 to TRBJ2-7; 9 bases line up with TRBD1. This CDR3 region has 13 residues. V was pared by 6 bases and J by 4 bases, with 4 bases of the junction left unmatched. The CDR3: CASRQTGGYEQYF. CDR3 in DNA: TGTGCCAGCAGACAGACAGGGGGTTACGAGCAGTACTTC.

The CDR3 reads CASSPTGSGAFF. The CDR3 region has the DNA TGTGCCAGCAGCCCGACAGGGTCTGGAGCTTTCTTT. The rearrangement uses TRBV7-9 and TRBJ1-1; 7 bases agree with TRBD1. V shed 5 bases and J 10 bases; nucleotides not matched to a gene: 7. Germline V CDR1 and CDR2: SEHNR, FQNEAQ (reference sequence). This CDR3 is 12 amino acids long.

The rearrangement uses TRBV27 and TRBJ2-7; no clear D. This CDR3 has 16 residues. The germline V gene has CDR1 MNHEY and CDR2 SMNVEV (reference sequence). V lost 1 base to trimming and J lost 6 bases, with 19 bases between them. CDR3 loop: CASSLWAGPSRVEQYF. The CDR3 DNA reads as TGTGCCAGCAGTTTATGGGCAGGTCCTTCTCGGGTCGAGCAGTACTTC.

The chain links TRBV15 to TRBJ1-4, with 7 bases aligning to TRBD1. This CDR3 contains 13 residues. Germline trimming cut 8 bases from V and 5 bases from J; bases unmatched to any gene: 5. Germline CDR1 and CDR2: LNHNV and YYDKDF (reference sequence). CDR3 amino acids: CATSTGPNEKLFF. The CDR3 DNA follows: TGTGCCACCTCGACAGGGCCCAATGAAAAACTGTTTTTT.

This chain joins TRBV30 and TRBJ1-1, with 8 bases fitting TRBD1. Germline trimming cut 4 bases from V and 0 bases from J; bases unmatched to any gene: 4. Germline CDR1 GTSNPN, CDR2 SVGIG (reference sequence). The CDR3 consists of 14 residues. The CDR3 nucleotides read TGTGCCTGGAACTCAGGGGGCCTGAACACTGAAGCTTTCTTT. Residues: CAWNSGGLNTEAFF. Complete variable domain (other parts from reference TRBV30 and TRBJ1-1): SQTIHQWPATLVQPVGSPLSLECTVEGTSNPNLYWYRQAAGRGLQLLFYSVGIGQISSEVPQNLSASRPQDRQFILSSKKLLLSDSGFYLCAWNSGGLNTEAFFGQGTRLTVV.

The chain couples TRBV11-2 to TRBJ1-3, with D hard to call. Germline lookup yields CDR1 SGHAT and CDR2 FQNNGV. The CDR3 spans 15 residues. V was pared by 0 bases and J by 4 bases, with 10 bases between. The CDR3 DNA reads TGTGCCAGCAGCTTAGATTCACCGGGAGGAAACACCATATATTTT. It specifies CASSLDSPGGNTIYF.

This clone is a singleton in its sample. The genes are TRBV5-1 and TRBJ1-2; maybe TRBD1 (5 bases). The germline CDR1 and CDR2 sequences are SGHRS and YFSETQ. CDR3 length: 14 residues. Trimming removed 4 bases from V and 4 bases from J, with 14 bases in between. The CDR3 region is CASSAEGVRYGYTF. The CDR3, as DNA: TGCGCCAGCAGCGCGGAAGGGGTGCGCTATGGCTACACCTTC. The full variable domain, its missing parts supplied by reference TRBV5-1 and TRBJ1-2, is KAGVTQTPRYLIKTRGQQVTLSCSPISGHRSVSWYQQTPGQGLQFLFEYFSETQRNKGNFPGRFSGRQFSNSRSEMNVSTLELGDSALYLCASSAEGVRYGYTFGSGTRLTVV.

This chain uses TRBV2 with TRBJ2-6; no clear D. V was pared by 8 bases and J by 0 bases, with 2 bases between. Germline assignment: CDR1 SNHLY and CDR2 FYNNEI. The length of the CDR3 is 12 residues. Here the CDR3 DNA reads TGTGCCAGCTCCTCTGGGGCCAACGTCCTGACTTTC. Translated, it gives CASSSGANVLTF. The full variable domain, in which reference TRBV2 and TRBJ2-6 provide the parts outside the CDR3, is EPEVTQTPSHQVTQMGQEVILRCVPISNHLYFYWYRQILGQKVEFLVSFYNNEISEKSEIFDDQFSVERPDGSNFTLKIRSTKLEDSAMYFCASSSGANVLTFGAGSRLTVL.

The V gene is TRBV24-1, the J gene TRBJ2-1; 7 positions agree with TRBD2. CDR1 KGHDR and CDR2 SFDVKD come from the germline V gene. The CDR3 runs to 16 residues. V lost 4 bases to trimming and J lost 7 bases; unmatched junction nucleotides: 12. The CDR3 sequence is CATSDTGTTTWNEQFF. In DNA form, the CDR3 reads TGTGCCACCAGTGACACCGGGACTACCACCTGGAATGAGCAGTTCTTC.

The rearrangement uses TRBV2 and TRBJ1-4, with D unresolved. V lost 8 bases, J lost 7 bases, and 11 bases lay in between. The CDR3 has 12 residues. Germline V CDR1 and CDR2: SNHLY, FYNNEI. The CDR3 spells CASRGSLEKLFF. In DNA, the CDR3 is TGTGCCAGCCGGGGAAGTCTTGAAAAACTGTTTTTT.

This chain links TRBV29-1 with TRBJ2-5; tentatively, D is TRBD2 (7 bases). This CDR3 region has 16 residues. The germline V gene encodes CDR1 SQVTM and CDR2 ANQGSEA. Trimming left V 5 bases short and J 5 bases short, with 24 bases between. The CDR3 sequence is CSVRSTGGPSGETQYF. CDR3 coding DNA: TGCAGCGTTAGGTCGACGGGGGGCCCTTCGGGGGAGACCCAGTACTTC.

V gene TRBV3-1 (or the pseudogene TRBV3-2) combines with J gene TRBJ1-2; no clear D gene. Trimming left V 4 bases short and J 5 bases short, with 14 bases between. The germline V gene has CDR1 LGHDT and CDR2 YNNKEL (reference sequence). The CDR3 totals 14 residues. The CDR3 nucleotides read TGTGCCAGCAGCCCAAGTACGGGGAGTTATGGCTACACCTTC. Encoded protein: CASSPSTGSYGYTF.

The chain recombines TRBV27 with TRBJ1-2; possibly TRBD1 for D (6 bases). Trimming shortened V by 5 bases and J by 7 bases, and 14 bases separated the two germline ends. Germline-derived CDR1 and CDR2 are MNHEY and SMNVEV (reference sequence). The CDR3 runs to 13 residues. CDR3 region: CASSRQTGIGYTF. CDR3 sequence (DNA): TGTGCCAGCAGTAGACAAACAGGGATTGGCTACACCTTC.

The chain has TRBV19 and TRBJ2-3; 9 positions match TRBD2. The J segment lost 5 bases and the V segment lost 7 bases, leaving 7 bases of the junction unmatched. The CDR3 runs 14 residues. Germline CDR1 is LNHDA and CDR2 is SQIVND (reference sequence). CDR3 sequence reads: CASTAGGSKDTQYF. The CDR3 region has the DNA TGTGCCAGTACCGCGGGGGGGAGTAAAGATACGCAGTATTTT.

The V and J genes are TRBV2 and TRBJ1-5; D is possibly TRBD1 (5 bases). CDR1 SNHLY and CDR2 FYNNEI come from the germline V gene. V was shortened by 9 bases and J by 5 bases, with 17 bases between the two germline ends. CDR3 length equals 14 residues. This chain's CDR3 is CASKPRQFDQPQHF. CDR3 coding DNA: TGTGCCAGTAAACCTCGACAGTTCGATCAGCCCCAGCATTTT. Drawing the rest from reference TRBV2 and TRBJ1-5, the complete variable domain is EPEVTQTPSHQVTQMGQEVILRCVPISNHLYFYWYRQILGQKVEFLVSFYNNEISEKSEIFDDQFSVERPDGSNFTLKIRSTKLEDSAMYFCASKPRQFDQPQHFGDGTRLSIL.

The chain joins TRBV24-1 to TRBJ2-7, with TRBD1 matching over 7 bases. This CDR3 is built from 15 residues. Trimming removed 1 base from V and 0 bases from J; junction bases left unmatched: 2. In germline, CDR1 is KGHDR, CDR2 SFDVKD. This CDR3 is CATSDFRTGSYEQYF. CDR3 bases: TGTGCCACCAGTGATTTTAGGACAGGCTCCTACGAGCAGTACTTC.

V and J are TRBV9 and TRBJ1-1; D gene unclear. Per germline, CDR1 SGDLS and CDR2 YYNGEE. Trimming shortened V by 6 bases and J by 0 bases, and 18 bases separated the two germline ends. CDR3 length equals 16 residues. DNA for the CDR3: TGTGCCAGCACCCGTATGGGGATGGGAGTGAACACTGAAGCTTTCTTT. This translates into CASTRMGMGVNTEAFF.

This chain connects TRBV7-9 to TRBJ2-1; a possible D gene is TRBD2 (5 bases). CDR1 and CDR2 from the germline V gene are SEHNR and FQNEAQ (reference sequence). This CDR3 has 14 residues. V was cut by 4 bases and J by 7 bases, with 14 bases left in between. CDR3 sequence (DNA): TGTGCCAGCAGCTCCATAAGAGGGCAGAATGAGCAGTTCTTC. Residues: CASSSIRGQNEQFF.

J is TRBJ2-7 and V is TRBV10-3, with 10 bases that match TRBD1. This CDR3 region has 13 residues. Germline V gene data show CDR1 as ENHRY and CDR2 as SYGVKD. J was trimmed by 6 bases and V by 8 bases; bases with no gene match: 7. The CDR3 here is CAILRDRGSEQYF. Here the CDR3 DNA reads TGTGCCATCCTCCGGGACAGGGGTAGCGAGCAGTACTTC.

CDR3: CASRFGQESNQPQHF. In DNA, the CDR3 is TGTGCCAGCAGATTCGGACAGGAGAGCAATCAGCCCCAGCATTTT. The chain links TRBV6-5 to TRBJ1-5; TRBD1 matches at 7 bases. With 6 bases clipped from V and 1 base from J, the junction kept 6 bases outside the gene matches. Looked up from germline, CDR1 is MNHEY and CDR2 is SVGAGI. The CDR3 loop spans 15 amino acids.

This rearrangement joins TRBV10-1 to TRBJ1-1; a weak D match, TRBD1 (5 bases). The CDR3 spans 12 residues. Trimming removed 4 bases from V and 3 bases from J, with 6 bases in between. From germline, CDR1 is WNHNN and CDR2 SYGVQD (reference sequence). The CDR3 DNA is TGCGCCAGCAGTGGGGGGGACACTGAAGCTTTCTTT. Translating gives CASSGGDTEAFF.